This entry lists 28 T cell receptor beta chains sequenced from one sample in a study of shared clonotypes between healthy human individuals. The naive CD8 fraction comprised CD45RO-negative cells positively selected for CCR7 and excluded terminally differentiated effector memory CD45RA+ cells. Profiling relied on immunoSEQ multiplex PCR, and the TCRdb table lists in-frame clones only, not all of them. Of 1.5 million to 2.5 million clones listed, 85% to 95% are singletons. Material for sequencing was naive CD8+ T cells sorted from blood. The receptors derive from a man between 18 and 29 years old in good health.

The chain joins TRBV18 to TRBJ2-6; D is unresolved. Germline lookup yields CDR1 KGHSH and CDR2 LQKENI. This CDR3 has 15 residues. Trimming took off 6 bases at V and 1 base at J, with 10 bases between the two ends. The CDR3 DNA follows: TGTGCCAGCTCGACGACGGGTTCTGGGGCCAACGTCCTGACTTTC. Encoded protein: CASSTTGSGANVLTF.

This chain joins TRBV30 and TRBJ2-5, with 10 positions matching TRBD2. The CDR3 is 14 amino acids. The junction had 6 bases not matched to a gene; V was cut back by 4 bases and J by 4 bases. Germline-derived CDR1 and CDR2 are GTSNPN and SVGIG (reference sequence). The CDR3 DNA follows: TGTGCCTGGAACCTACTAGCGGGGTCAGAGACCCAGTACTTC. Encoded protein: CAWNLLAGSETQYF.

This rearrangement joins TRBV5-6 to TRBJ2-7, with 9 bases that match TRBD1. V lost 0 bases and J lost 7; bases outside the gene matches: 8. Germline CDR1 and CDR2: SGHDT and YYEEEE. The CDR3 totals 15 residues. CDR3 amino acids: CASSLAGTGRGEQYF. As DNA, the CDR3 is TGTGCCAGCAGCTTGGCCGGGACAGGGAGGGGAGAGCAGTACTTC.

The chain couples TRBV28 to TRBJ2-7, with 8 nucleotides matching TRBD2. With 3 bases clipped from V and 1 base from J, the junction kept 8 bases outside the gene matches. Germline assignment: CDR1 MDHEN and CDR2 SYDVKM. This CDR3 is built from 16 residues. As DNA, the CDR3 is TGTGCCAGCAGTTTTGCCTCGGGGGGGGGATCCTACGAGCAGTACTTC. Protein: CASSFASGGGSYEQYF.

The chain joins TRBV25-1 to TRBJ1-5; 9 nucleotides line up with TRBD1. The CDR3 covers 18 residues. Germline assignment: CDR1 MGHDK and CDR2 SYGVNS. The V segment lost 4 bases and the J segment 6 bases; nucleotides outside the gene matches: 16. The CDR3 here is CASSAISPYRGHGQPQHF. The CDR3 region has the DNA TGTGCCAGCAGTGCGATATCCCCTTACAGGGGGCATGGTCAGCCCCAGCATTTT.

V gene TRBV30 combines with J gene TRBJ2-2, with unresolved D. Trimming cost V 0 bases and J 2 bases, with 10 bases left between them. Germline V CDR1 and CDR2: GTSNPN, SVGIG (reference sequence). The CDR3 is 15 amino acids. CDR3 sequence reads: CAWSVGLLNTGELFF. The CDR3 region has the DNA TGTGCCTGGAGTGTAGGGCTTTTAAACACCGGGGAGCTGTTTTTT.

The chain links TRBV28 to TRBJ1-5; 9 bases fit TRBD1. Germline lookup yields CDR1 MDHEN and CDR2 SYDVKM. The CDR3 has 14 amino acids. The ends lost 3 bases at V and 5 bases at J; junction bases unmatched: 2. This CDR3 reads CASSFGTGYQPQHF. In DNA form, the CDR3 reads TGTGCCAGCAGTTTCGGGACAGGGTATCAGCCCCAGCATTTT.

The chain joins TRBV5-5 to TRBJ1-4; D unclear. This CDR3 is 15 amino acids long. Trimming cost V 4 bases and J 5 bases, with 15 bases left between them. Looked up from germline, CDR1 is SGHKS and CDR2 is YYEKEE (reference sequence). The CDR3 is CASSLIVDLNEKLFF. CDR3 DNA: TGTGCCAGCAGCCTTATCGTGGACCTCAATGAAAAACTGTTTTTT.

The rearrangement joins TRBV1 to TRBJ2-5; TRBD2, the table's D call, was not compared with the DNA. TRBV1 constitutes a pseudogene. The CDR3 is made up of 19 amino acids. This chain's CDR3 is CTSSQEGVGLAATQETQYF. The CDR3 nucleotides read TGCACCAGCAGCCAAGAGGGGGTTGGACTAGCGGCGACACAAGAGACCCAGTACTTC.

The V and J genes are TRBV13 and TRBJ2-3, with 9 bases matching TRBD2. This CDR3 has 16 amino acids. V dropped 1 base and J dropped 0; count of bases not matched to a gene: 2. Germline CDR1 is PRHDT and CDR2 is FYEKMQ (reference sequence). CDR3 amino acids: CASSLALAGSTDTQYF. CDR3 bases: TGTGCCAGCAGCTTAGCCCTAGCGGGGAGCACAGATACGCAGTATTTT.

The CDR3 reads CASSLNGVGEQYF. The CDR3 DNA reads as TGTGCCAGCAGCTTGAATGGGGTCGGTGAGCAGTACTTC. The V and J genes are TRBV5-4 and TRBJ2-7; no definite D call. Trimming removed 1 base from V and 7 bases from J, with 12 bases in between. CDR3 length: 13 amino acids. Per germline, CDR1 SGHNT and CDR2 YYREEE (reference sequence).

This clone was observed a few times. The V gene is TRBV6-1, the J gene TRBJ1-2; a possible D gene is TRBD1 (6 bases). The germline V gene has CDR1 MNHNS and CDR2 SASEGT. V was cut by 5 bases and J by 3 bases, with 10 bases left in between. CDR3 length equals 13 residues. The CDR3 here is CASSRWTDYGYTF. The DNA for the CDR3 is TGTGCCAGCAGTAGATGGACAGACTATGGCTACACCTTC.

This sequence joins TRBV5-1 and TRBJ2-5; TRBD1 or TRBD2 may be the D gene (6 bases each). Germline CDR1 reads SGHRS; CDR2 reads YFSETQ. The CDR3 has 17 residues. Between the trimmed V and J ends, which lost 4 bases and 3 bases, there was a span of 22 bases. CDR3 in amino acids: CASSPPDRWGTEETQYF. The DNA for the CDR3 is TGCGCCAGCAGCCCTCCCGACAGGTGGGGGACTGAAGAGACCCAGTACTTC.

The V gene is TRBV28, the J gene TRBJ1-2; 8 bases fit TRBD1. The CDR3 runs to 16 residues. Germline CDR1 MDHEN, CDR2 SYDVKM. J gave up 4 bases and V 4 bases, and 11 bases lay outside the gene matches. DNA for the CDR3: TGTGCCAGCAGTTCGACTTCAGGGGGCCCAATCTATGGCTACACCTTC. Translation gives CASSSTSGGPIYGYTF.

This chain connects TRBV27 to TRBJ1-3; TRBD1 matches at 7 bases. The CDR3 loop spans 16 amino acids. In germline, CDR1 is MNHEY, CDR2 SMNVEV (reference sequence). Trimming cost V 5 bases and J 4 bases; bases outside gene matches: 11. CDR3 in amino acids: CASSPSQGELGNTIYF. As DNA, the CDR3 is TGTGCCAGCAGTCCGTCCCAGGGGGAACTCGGAAACACCATATATTTT.

The CDR3 nucleotides are TGTGCCAGCAGCTTGACTAGCGGGCTTTACAATGAGCAGTTCTTC. This codes for CASSLTSGLYNEQFF. V usage is TRBV7-2 and J usage is TRBJ2-1; 10 bases map to TRBD2. J was trimmed by 4 bases and V by 3 bases; bases with no gene match: 3. The CDR3 has 15 residues. Germline V CDR1 and CDR2: SGHTA, FQGNSA.

The chain recombines TRBV28 with TRBJ2-7; weak D call: TRBD2 (7 bases). CDR3 length equals 13 residues. Between the trimmed V and J ends, which lost 3 bases and 6 bases, there was a span of 12 bases. The V gene's germline CDR1 is MDHEN and CDR2 SYDVKM. The DNA of the CDR3 is TGTGCCAGCAGTTTGGGAGGGGGTGGCGAGCAGTACTTC. Protein sequence: CASSLGGGGEQYF.

This chain connects TRBV27 to TRBJ2-2, with D tentatively TRBD1 (6 bases). Per germline, CDR1 MNHEY and CDR2 SMNVEV (reference sequence). Trimming took 6 bases from V and 7 from J, leaving 12 bases between them. The CDR3 covers 13 residues. The CDR3 coding sequence is TGTGCCAGCAGGGGGGCGGATGGCGGGGAGCTGTTTTTT. It is translated as CASRGADGGELFF.

The gene calls are TRBV19 and TRBJ2-6; D uncertain. The germline V and J ends were trimmed by 2 bases and 2 bases, with 16 bases remaining between them. The CDR3 loop spans 18 amino acids. Germline CDR1 LNHDA, CDR2 SQIVND (reference sequence). The CDR3 spells CASSINALRATGANVLTF. The CDR3 bases are TGTGCCAGTAGTATAAATGCCCTTAGGGCGACTGGGGCCAACGTCCTGACTTTC.

The rearrangement joins TRBV27 to TRBJ2-7; maybe TRBD1 (5 bases). CDR1 is MNHEY and CDR2 is SMNVEV in the germline V gene (reference sequence). The V gene lost 7 bases and the J gene lost 2 bases, with 9 bases spanning the gap. The CDR3 covers 12 residues. CDR3 sequence: CASKGAPYEQYF. DNA of the CDR3: TGTGCCAGCAAAGGGGCGCCCTACGAGCAGTACTTC.

Concerning this clone: The sample carries other DNA sequences with the same CDR3. This CDR3 is CASSQDSRPGETQYF. CDR3 nucleotide sequence: TGCGCCAGCAGCCAAGACTCTAGGCCCGGGGAGACCCAGTACTTC. The V and J genes are TRBV4-1 and TRBJ2-5; no clear D gene. V dropped 0 bases and J dropped 5 bases, with 13 bases sitting between them. Germline assignment: CDR1 MGHRA and CDR2 YSYEKL. The CDR3 has 15 residues.

As concerns this clone: This sample includes further DNA sequences coding for the same CDR3. The gene calls are TRBV9 and TRBJ2-7, with D unresolved. CDR1 is SGDLS, CDR2 YYNGEE, per germline. The CDR3 runs to 12 residues. V was cut by 0 bases and J by 6 bases, with 7 bases left in between. CDR3 DNA: TGTGCCAGCAGCGTAGAAGGTGCCGAGCAGTACTTC. Translated, it gives CASSVEGAEQYF.

This chain uses TRBV28 with TRBJ1-2, with D uncertain. This CDR3 has 14 amino acids. The V and J ends lost 4 bases and 7 bases respectively, with 16 bases between them. Germline CDR1 is MDHEN and CDR2 is SYDVKM. CDR3 region: CASSSLGQASGYTF. DNA for the CDR3: TGTGCCAGCAGTTCCTTGGGTCAGGCCAGTGGCTACACCTTC.

The chain combines TRBV7-9 with TRBJ1-2, with a possible D match to TRBD1 (5 bases). The CDR3 spans 14 residues. The germline V gene encodes CDR1 SEHNR and CDR2 FQNEAQ (reference sequence). V was pared by 2 bases and J by 8 bases, with 15 bases between. The CDR3 loop reads CASSLQGVGNGYTF. The CDR3 DNA reads TGTGCCAGCAGCTTACAGGGAGTTGGGAACGGCTACACCTTC.

This chain uses TRBV2 with TRBJ2-3; 9 bases align to TRBD1. Looked up from germline, CDR1 is SNHLY and CDR2 is FYNNEI. This CDR3 contains 14 residues. Trimming took 5 bases from V and 4 from J; bases not matched to a gene: 4. The CDR3 region has the DNA TGTGCCAGCAGTTCGGACAGGGGATCAGATACGCAGTATTTT. Translation: CASSSDRGSDTQYF. The variable domain in full, completed from reference TRBV2 and TRBJ2-3, reads EPEVTQTPSHQVTQMGQEVILRCVPISNHLYFYWYRQILGQKVEFLVSFYNNEISEKSEIFDDQFSVERPDGSNFTLKIRSTKLEDSAMYFCASSSDRGSDTQYFGPGTRLTVL.

The chain is built from TRBV25-1 and TRBJ1-5; TRBD1 is a possible D gene (5 bases). The CDR3 contains 12 residues. Trimming took off 3 bases at V and 7 bases at J, with 7 bases between the two ends. Germline CDR1 reads MGHDK; CDR2 reads SYGVNS. The CDR3 region has the DNA TGTGCCAGCAGTGACAGGGTGCAGCCCCAGCATTTT. Amino acid sequence: CASSDRVQPQHF.

This rearrangement joins TRBV6-1 to TRBJ2-7; D gene uncertain. Germline lookup yields CDR1 MNHNS and CDR2 SASEGT. The V and J ends lost 3 bases and 4 bases respectively, with 10 bases between them. CDR3 length: 13 amino acids. The CDR3 DNA sequence: TGTGCCAGCAGTGACCCATATGAGTACGAGCAGTACTTC. Translated, it gives CASSDPYEYEQYF.

The chain couples TRBV4-1 to TRBJ1-4, with D hard to call. Germline-derived CDR1 and CDR2 are MGHRA and YSYEKL. The CDR3 runs to 14 residues. With 6 bases removed from V and 5 bases from J, the gap between germline ends came to 13 bases. The DNA for the CDR3 is TGCGCCAGCAGTTCCACTCCCAGCAATGAAAAACTGTTTTTT. It yields the protein CASSSTPSNEKLFF.